The next 5 T cell receptor beta chains were all read from a single sample in a study of cytomegalovirus exposure and HLA in healthy donors. Use of 60 Vbeta and 13 Jbeta primers characterized the PCR. Some clones are missing from TCRdb's copy, which holds only in-frame ones; the method was immunoSEQ multiplex PCR. Of 150,000 to 200,000 clones listed, nearly 80% are singletons. The sample was PBMCs. Source of these receptors: a man aged 40-49 years in good health and CMV-seropositive.

The chain recombines TRBV6-5 with TRBJ2-3; TRBD1 matches 7 bases. After removal of 2 bases from V and 1 base from J, the junction contained 0 bases not matched to a gene. Germline V CDR1 and CDR2: MNHEY, SVGAGI. The CDR3 runs to 14 residues. CDR3 protein: CASSYQGGTDTQYF. CDR3 in DNA: TGTGCCAGCAGTTACCAGGGGGGCACAGATACGCAGTATTTT.

The V gene is TRBV11-2, the J gene TRBJ2-7; D may be TRBD1 (6 bases). V was shortened by 2 bases and J by 2 bases, with 16 bases between the two germline ends. The CDR3 is made up of 16 amino acids. CDR1 SGHAT and CDR2 FQNNGV come from the germline V gene. CDR3 coding DNA: TGTGCCAGCAGCTTATCCGGACAGCAATTTCCCTACGAGCAGTACTTC. This codes for CASSLSGQQFPYEQYF.

This chain uses TRBV28 with TRBJ1-2, with TRBD1 matching 7 bases. Germline V gives CDR1 MDHEN, CDR2 SYDVKM. CDR3 size: 14 residues. Unmatched junction bases numbered 9, after V lost 3 bases and J lost 8 bases. CDR3 in amino acids: CASSFLGQGGGYTF. CDR3 in DNA: TGTGCCAGCAGTTTCCTTGGGCAGGGGGGAGGCTACACCTTC.

This clone showed up just a few times. This rearrangement joins TRBV11-3 to TRBJ2-1; 8 positions agree with TRBD1. CDR1 and CDR2 (germline): SGHNT, YENEEA. J was trimmed by 0 bases and V by 5 bases; bases with no gene match: 9. The CDR3 is made up of 17 amino acids. CDR3 sequence reads: CASSPGGAPLSYNEQFF. The CDR3 bases are TGTGCCAGCAGCCCAGGGGGCGCTCCTCTCTCCTACAATGAGCAGTTCTTC.

The chain has TRBV5-1 and TRBJ2-5; 10 bases are a match to TRBD2. Germline V lookup: CDR1 SGHRS, CDR2 YFSETQ. CDR3 length: 18 residues. V trimming: 7 bases; J trimming: 2 bases; junction bases outside the gene matches: 17. CDR3 residues: CASGISPIAGGGQETQYF. CDR3 coding DNA: TGCGCCAGCGGAATCTCCCCTATAGCGGGAGGAGGACAAGAGACCCAGTACTTC.